These T cell receptor beta chains were read from a single sample in a study of T cell changes during pregnancy in multiple sclerosis. Clones were sequenced by immunoSEQ multiplex PCR, and TCRdb holds only the in-frame ones, with some missing. In the table there are tens of thousands of clones, about 92% of which are singletons. Sequenced here: CD4+ T cells from peripheral blood mononuclear cells, sampled in the third trimester of pregnancy. The receptors were gathered from a female donor with multiple sclerosis, enrolled in a pregnancy study. The CDR3 runs from the conserved cysteine through the conserved F or W. A D gene is named only where the DNA matches it firmly. The size entry is marked missing in some rows and otherwise reads once, few, many or a size class.

j_call v_call d_call clone_size cdr3_aa cdr3_nt
TRBJ1-2 TRBV5-8 NA NA CASSLALF TGTGCCAGCAGCTTGGCTCTCTTC
TRBJ1-1 TRBV2 NA NA CASSDQGIEAFF TGTGCCAGCAGTGACCAGGGCATTGAAGCTTTCTTT
TRBJ2-1 TRBV10-3 NA NA CATQSLGVSNEQFF TGTGCCACCCAATCTCTCGGGGTGAGCAATGAGCAGTTCTTC
TRBJ1-2 TRBV6-6 NA NA CASKKSTGNYGYTF TGTGCCAGCAAAAAGTCAACGGGAAACTATGGCTACACCTTC
TRBJ2-3 TRBV11-3 TRBD1 once CASSLGGGTGTDTQYF TGTGCCAGCAGCTTAGGGGGGGGGACAGGGACAGATACGCAGTATTTT
TRBJ2-7 TRBV15 TRBD1 NA CATSRVRDRQYF TGTGCCACCAGCAGAGTCCGGGACAGGCAGTACTTC
TRBJ1-1 TRBV29-1 NA NA CSVEDRTEAFF TGCAGCGTTGAGGACAGAACTGAAGCTTTCTTT
TRBJ2-3 TRBV11-2 NA NA CASSLIRAPDTQYF TGTGCCAGCAGCTTAATCAGGGCCCCAGATACGCAGTATTTT
TRBJ1-1 TRBV7-2 TRBD1 NA CASSKGAKNTEAFF TGTGCCAGCAGCAAGGGGGCGAAGAACACTGAAGCTTTCTTT
TRBJ2-1 TRBV27 TRBD1 NA CASSRQGSYPLYNEQFF TGTGCCAGCAGTCGACAGGGTTCCTATCCCCTATACAATGAGCAGTTCTTC
TRBJ1-5 TRBV27 NA NA CASSQGYYQPQHF TGTGCCAGCAGTCAGGGATACTATCAGCCCCAGCATTTT
TRBJ2-3 TRBV11-2 NA NA CASSLTGRVFTDTQYF TGTGCCAGCAGCTTAACGGGCAGGGTTTTCACAGATACGCAGTATTTT
TRBJ1-1 TRBV5-4 NA NA CASSPGGGAVLGTEAFF TGTGCCAGCAGCCCGGGAGGAGGGGCTGTACTGGGCACTGAAGCTTTCTTT
TRBJ2-7 TRBV2 TRBD1 NA CASRLDRGTYEQYF TGTGCCAGCAGACTAGACAGGGGAACCTACGAGCAGTACTTC
TRBJ1-4 TRBV6-5 NA once CASTGHPTNEKLFF TGTGCCAGCACTGGACATCCTACTAATGAAAAACTGTTTTTT
TRBJ2-7 TRBV7-3 TRBD2 once CASSPGTSGREQYF TGTGCCAGCAGCCCCGGGACTAGCGGGAGGGAGCAGTACTTC
TRBJ2-1 TRBV2 TRBD1 NA CASNTGQGVGNEQFF TGTGCCAGCAACACGGGACAGGGTGTAGGAAATGAGCAGTTCTTC
TRBJ1-6 TRBV2 TRBD1 few CASSARQGALGSPLHF TGTGCCAGCAGTGCTAGACAGGGGGCTCTTGGTTCACCCCTCCACTTT
TRBJ1-5 TRBV5-1 TRBD1 NA CASSPGTGGYSNQPQHF TGCGCCAGCAGCCCCGGGACAGGGGGGTATAGCAATCAGCCCCAGCATTTT
TRBJ2-3 TRBV10-2 TRBD1 NA CASRDRGPDTQYF TGCGCCAGCAGGGACAGGGGGCCAGATACGCAGTATTTT
TRBJ2-6 TRBV6-1 NA NA CASSGGGIGANVLTF TGTGCCAGCAGTGGCGGAGGGATCGGGGCCAACGTCCTGACTTTC
TRBJ2-3 TRBV5-1 NA NA CASSPGGVSTDTQYF TGCGCCAGCAGTCCCGGCGGCGTCAGCACAGATACGCAGTATTTT
TRBJ2-7 TRBV13 NA NA CASSLRRGEQYF TGTGCCAGCAGCCTGAGGAGAGGCGAGCAGTACTTC
TRBJ2-5 TRBV5-4 NA NA CASSLGSVQETQYF TGTGCCAGCAGCTTGGGATCAGTCCAAGAGACCCAGTACTTC
TRBJ1-1 TRBV2 NA NA CASREDGTSSEAFF TGTGCCAGCAGGGAGGACGGCACAAGCAGCGAAGCTTTCTTT
TRBJ2-5 TRBV9 NA NA CASSFRGGSETQYF TGTGCCAGCAGCTTTAGGGGAGGTTCTGAGACCCAGTACTTC
TRBJ2-7 TRBV13 TRBD2 NA CASSWQGAGSPYEQYF TGTGCCAGCAGCTGGCAGGGAGCGGGGTCCCCCTACGAGCAGTACTTC
TRBJ2-2 TRBV19 TRBD1 NA CASSRQGSTGELFF TGTGCCAGTAGCCGACAGGGGTCCACCGGGGAGCTGTTTTTT
TRBJ2-3 TRBV7-8 TRBD1 NA CASSTGQVGVTDTQYF TGTGCCAGCAGCACAGGACAGGTTGGGGTCACAGATACGCAGTATTTT
TRBJ1-5 TRBV28 TRBD1 NA CASREGQGLGNQPQHF TGTGCCAGCAGGGAAGGACAGGGTTTGGGCAATCAGCCCCAGCATTTT
TRBJ2-7 TRBV7-9 NA NA CASTQLGERSYEQYF TGTGCCAGCACCCAACTTGGGGAGAGATCCTACGAGCAGTACTTC
TRBJ2-5 TRBV4-1 NA once CASSLGDIQETQYF TGCGCCAGCAGCCTCGGGGACATACAAGAGACCCAGTACTTC
TRBJ1-2 TRBV5-4 NA NA CASSREAGDYGYTF TGTGCCAGCAGCCGGGAAGCAGGGGACTATGGCTACACCTTC
TRBJ2-7 TRBV5-1 TRBD1 NA CASSFGGTGLSEQYF TGCGCCAGCAGCTTTGGGGGGACAGGGCTAAGCGAGCAGTACTTC
TRBJ2-1 TRBV7-3 TRBD1 NA CASSANRGSSYNEQFF TGTGCCAGCAGCGCCAACAGGGGGAGCTCCTACAATGAGCAGTTCTTC
TRBJ2-1 TRBV10-3 NA NA CAISGSNNPSVSSYNEQFF TGTGCCATCAGTGGTTCGAATAACCCTAGCGTTAGCTCCTACAATGAGCAGTTCTTC
TRBJ1-4 TRBV7-9 TRBD1 NA CASSLGTGSNEKLFF TGTGCCAGCAGCCTCGGGACAGGGTCTAATGAAAAACTGTTTTTT